The T cell receptor (beta chain) under discussion was sequenced for a study of blood T cell repertoires in COVID-19. As for the study in general: The study drew acute and convalescent COVID-19 samples from the United States, Italy and Spain. T cells, B-cell-depleted T cells, or PBMCs provided the cDNA or gDNA that served as material.

In the original analysis: Scientists estimated how many nucleated cells there were by amplifying reference gene primers. Clones were sequenced by immunoSEQ multiplex PCR, and TCRdb holds only the in-frame ones, with some missing. V and J calls and clone size come straight from that table; D and trimming were deduced from the DNA. The data show some 200,000 clones, approximately 82% seen once. This CDR3 is built from 14 residues. Trimming cost V 0 bases and J 8 bases; bases outside gene matches: 0. Germline assignment: CDR1 SGHDT and CDR2 YYEEEE. The sequence derives from a middle-aged man with active or convalescent COVID-19. V gene TRBV5-6 combines with J gene TRBJ1-4; TRBD1 matches 11 bases. Sequencing was carried out using peripheral blood. The CDR3 loop is CASSLGTGGEKLFF. DNA for the CDR3: TGTGCCAGCAGCTTGGGGACAGGGGGCGAAAAACTGTTTTTT.